This TCR beta chain was retrieved from a study of cytomegalovirus exposure and HLA in healthy donors. Study background: A prior analysis found roughly 110 million unique TCR beta sequences from approximately 200 million T cells.

CDR3 length: 14 residues. Trimming took 5 bases from V and 5 from J, leaving 16 bases between them. Germline loops: CDR1 ENHRY, CDR2 SYGVKD. Regarding the study as a whole: Data from an earlier analysis indicated that most TCR beta V segments were productive either about 87% or about 30% of the time. In a later analysis, at a false discovery rate of 0.05, roughly 16,000 TCR beta sequences matched HLA alleles.

Vbeta (60) and Jbeta (13) primers were used in the PCR. This table comes from immunoSEQ multiplex PCR, and its TCRdb copy is limited to in-frame clones, with some not included. The repertoire shows roughly 100,000 clones; the top ten hold around 3.6%. Of note for this clone: Its cognate antigen is unknown.

Sequenced input: PBMCs. The chain couples TRBV10-3 to TRBJ2-7; possible D gene TRBD2, 6 bases. The sequence was collected from a woman aged 25 to 39 in good health and CMV-seronegative. CDR3 protein: CAISPRGDGNEQYF. The CDR3 DNA reads TGTGCCATCAGTCCGCGGGGAGACGGCAACGAGCAGTACTTC.